A single sample gave rise to the 29 T cell receptor beta chains below, sequenced in a study of T cells in Graves' hyperthyroidism and ophthalmopathy. It was RNA transcripts that yielded the amplified TCR beta CDR3 regions. The HTBI primer set was used in a first-round RT-PCR of the TCR CDR3. MiXCR was run by TCRdb on the multiplex PCR reads, yielding one entry per CDR3 protein. The data show approximately 400,000 distinct CDR3 sequences, with approximately 12% seen just once and less than 25% held by the top ten. Material for sequencing was blood. The receptors originated from a man aged 30 to 45 with Graves' hyperthyroidism that later progressed to Graves' ophthalmopathy.

This clonotype has only one observation. The rearrangement uses TRBV4-1 and TRBJ1-6, with no clear D. Germline-derived CDR1 and CDR2 are MGHRA and YSYEKL. This CDR3 spans 16 amino acids. Deletions cut 6 bases from V and 0 bases from J, with 12 bases between. The CDR3 spells CASSPALSSYNSPLHF. DNA for the CDR3: TGCGCCAGCAGTCCCGCACTGAGCTCCTATAATTCACCCCTCCACTTT.

This clonotype came up many times. V usage is TRBV20-1 and J usage is TRBJ1-6, with TRBD1 matching 7 bases. The length of the CDR3 is 15 residues. The junction had 9 bases not matched to a gene; V was cut back by 6 bases and J by 4 bases. Germline V gene data show CDR1 as DFQATT and CDR2 as SNEGSKA (reference sequence). The CDR3 sequence is CSAQEGAAYNSPLHF. The CDR3 bases are TGCAGTGCCCAAGAGGGGGCGGCGTATAATTCACCCCTCCACTTT.

The chain is built from TRBV28 and TRBJ2-5, with 9 bases aligning to TRBD2. The CDR3 consists of 14 residues. Germline V gives CDR1 MDHEN, CDR2 SYDVKM. J was trimmed by 0 bases and V by 11 bases; bases with no gene match: 7. CDR3 nucleotide sequence: TGTGCCGGTAGCGGGGGTCTATACCAAGAGACCCAGTACTTC. It encodes CAGSGGLYQETQYF.

The sample holds many counts of this clonotype. This chain uses TRBV6-5 with TRBJ1-5; D may be TRBD1 (6 bases). The ends were cut back, 0 bases at V and 6 bases at J, with 18 bases in the middle. The CDR3 contains 17 residues. Germline V gene sequence: CDR1 MNHEY, CDR2 SVGAGI. CDR3 coding DNA: TGTGCCAGCAGTTACTCGATGGGTAGGTTGACAGGTCAGCCCCAGCATTTT. Translated: CASSYSMGRLTGQPQHF.

This clonotype was counted between two and nine times. The rearrangement joins TRBV3-1 to TRBJ2-5, with TRBD2 matching 14 bases. Germline CDR1 is LGHDT and CDR2 is YNNKEL (reference sequence). The V and J ends lost 1 base and 5 bases, in that order; junction bases with no gene match: 6. The CDR3 consists of 17 residues. The CDR3 bases are TGTGCCAGCAGCCAAGGACTAGCGGGGGGGCGGAGGGAGACCCAGTACTTC. Translating gives CASSQGLAGGRRETQYF.

This chain uses TRBV28 with TRBJ1-1; D ambiguous. Deletions cut 7 bases from V and 1 base from J, with 10 bases between. This CDR3 comprises 13 residues. The germline gives CDR1 MDHEN, CDR2 SYDVKM. The CDR3 nucleotides are TGTGCCAGCACCCCCGGGCGGAACACTGAAGCTTTCTTT. Translation: CASTPGRNTEAFF.

This clonotype has just a few counts. The J gene is TRBJ1-1, the V gene TRBV4-1, with unresolved D. CDR1 MGHRA and CDR2 YSYEKL come from the germline V gene. Trimming stripped 4 bases from V and 0 bases from J, with 9 bases between. The CDR3 covers 14 residues. In nucleotides, the CDR3 is TGCGCCAGCAGCCGAACAGATATGAACACTGAAGCTTTCTTT. It encodes CASSRTDMNTEAFF.

This clonotype has at least ten counts. V and J are TRBV20-1 and TRBJ1-1; D is unclear. The germline V gene encodes CDR1 DFQATT and CDR2 SNEGSKA (reference sequence). This CDR3 contains 11 residues. V gave up 0 bases and J gave up 7 bases, with 6 bases separating them. The CDR3 reads CSARDTHEAFF. DNA of the CDR3: TGCAGTGCTAGAGACACCCATGAAGCTTTCTTT.

This clonotype has a handful of counts. The chain combines TRBV6-1 with TRBJ1-1; 7 bases are a match to TRBD1. The junction had 8 bases not matched to a gene; V was cut back by 10 bases and J by 3 bases. There are 13 residues in the CDR3. Germline assignment: CDR1 MNHNS and CDR2 SASEGT. DNA for the CDR3: TGTGCCAACCCCGACAGGGTAGACACTGAAGCTTTCTTT. Amino acids: CANPDRVDTEAFF.

At least ten counts were recorded for this clonotype. This chain links TRBV28 with TRBJ1-6, with D tentatively TRBD1 (6 bases). The CDR3 is 15 residues long. CDR1 and CDR2 from the germline V gene are MDHEN and SYDVKM. The V and J ends lost 5 bases and 7 bases respectively, with 15 bases between them. The CDR3 sequence: CASSADRIPNSPLHF. In nucleotides, the CDR3 is TGTGCCAGCAGTGCGGACAGAATCCCGAATTCACCCCTCCACTTT.

This clonotype was seen only a few times. The chain has TRBV30 and TRBJ2-3, with 9 bases that match TRBD2. The trim removed 3 bases at V and 6 bases at J, leaving 4 bases unmatched. The CDR3 loop spans 13 amino acids. Germline values: CDR1 GTSNPN, CDR2 SVGIG (reference sequence). The DNA for the CDR3 is TGTGCCTGGAGGCGGGGGGGCGGTGATACGCAGTATTTT. Amino acids: CAWRRGGGDTQYF.

As regards this clonotype: The junction departs from germline at one end; a sequencing error may be responsible. This sequence joins TRBV3-1 and TRBJ1-1; maybe TRBD1 (6 bases). The CDR3 length is 14 residues. CDR1 and CDR2 from the germline V gene are LGHDT and YNNKEL (reference sequence). The CDR3 here is CASSHLGQNAEVFF. CDR3 bases: TGTGCCAGCAGCCACCTAGGACAGAACGCTGAAGTTTTCTTT.

This clonotype was found many times. The chain combines TRBV28 with TRBJ1-5, with 7 positions matching TRBD1. The V gene's germline CDR1 is MDHEN and CDR2 SYDVKM. The CDR3 covers 15 residues. The trim removed 8 bases at V and 6 bases at J, leaving 13 bases unmatched. CDR3 region: CASLETGFRSQPQHF. Here the CDR3 DNA reads TGTGCCAGCTTGGAGACAGGGTTCCGCAGTCAGCCCCAGCATTTT.

This clonotype was seen more than once but under ten times. One end of the junction varies from germline; a read error may be responsible. The V gene is TRBV28, the J gene TRBJ2-7; a possible D gene is TRBD2 (5 bases). This CDR3 comprises 17 residues. From germline, CDR1 is MDHEN and CDR2 SYDVKM. CDR3 nucleotide sequence: TGTACCAGCTCTCTTGATATGGCGGGTCTCACCTCGGGGGAGCAGTACTTC. It translates to CTSSLDMAGLTSGEQYF.

The rearrangement uses TRBV6-5 and TRBJ1-6; D ambiguous. Germline loops: CDR1 MNHEY, CDR2 SVGAGI. The V and J ends lost 2 bases and 5 bases respectively, with 13 bases between them. This CDR3 has 16 amino acids. The CDR3 coding sequence is TGTGCCAGCAGTTACGGAAGGCCTAAGAATAATTCACCCCTCCACTTT. It is translated as CASSYGRPKNNSPLHF.

The V call is TRBV29-1, the J call TRBJ1-1; 8 bases are shared with TRBD1. Germline V gene data show CDR1 as SQVTM and CDR2 as ANQGSEA. The CDR3 is 15 residues long. Germline trimming cut 7 bases from V and 0 bases from J; bases unmatched to any gene: 10. This CDR3 is CSATGDRGLNTEAFF. The CDR3 coding sequence is TGCAGCGCTACTGGCGACAGGGGCTTGAACACTGAAGCTTTCTTT. The full variable domain, in which reference TRBV29-1 and TRBJ1-1 provide the parts outside the CDR3, is SAVISQKPSRDICQRGTSLTIQCQVDSQVTMMFWYRQQPGQSLTLIATANQGSEATYESGFVIDKFPISRPNLTFSTLTVSNMSPEDSSIYLCSATGDRGLNTEAFFGQGTRLTVV.

The gene calls are TRBV19 and TRBJ2-2, with D possibly being TRBD1 or TRBD2 (5 bases each). The germline V gene encodes CDR1 LNHDA and CDR2 SQIVND (reference sequence). V lost 3 bases to trimming and J lost 3 bases, with 17 bases between them. The CDR3 covers 17 residues. The CDR3 spells CASSMDGRRGDTGELFF. Written as DNA, the CDR3 is TGTGCCAGTAGTATGGACGGAAGGAGAGGGGACACCGGGGAGCTGTTTTTT.

Details on this clonotype: At one end the junction does not follow the germline gene, possibly because of a read error. The rearrangement uses TRBV4-2 and TRBJ1-4, with no clear D. CDR3 length: 15 amino acids. The germline gives CDR1 LGHNA, CDR2 YNFKEQ. The CDR3 DNA is TGTGCCAGCAGCCAATCACCTGCAACTAATGAAAAACTATTTTTT. Protein sequence: CASSQSPATNEKLFF.

This clonotype has more than one count but fewer than ten. This CDR3 fails to terminate in the conserved phenylalanine or tryptophan, so it likely reflects a read error. The chain recombines TRBV6-2 or TRBV6-3 with TRBJ1-1; D not certain. CDR3 size: 13 residues. Germline V gene sequence: CDR1 MNHEY, CDR2 SVGEGT. V dropped 2 bases and J dropped 3 bases, with 7 bases sitting between them. The CDR3 sequence is CASSYTAYTEAFL. In DNA form, the CDR3 reads TGTGCCAGCAGTTACACTGCCTACACTGAAGCTTTCCTT.

This clonotype was observed at least ten times. The chain joins TRBV2 to TRBJ1-5; possible D gene TRBD1, 6 bases. V was trimmed by 2 bases and J by 2 bases, leaving 10 bases between them. This CDR3 is built from 15 residues. CDR1 and CDR2 from the germline V gene are SNHLY and FYNNEI. CDR3 protein: CASSERAGGNQPQHF. In nucleotides, the CDR3 is TGTGCCAGCAGTGAAAGGGCAGGGGGCAATCAGCCCCAGCATTTT.

J is TRBJ2-3 and V is TRBV30; D assignment may be TRBD1 or TRBD2 (5 bases each). V was shortened by 4 bases and J by 4 bases, with 27 bases between the two germline ends. From germline, CDR1 is GTSNPN and CDR2 SVGIG (reference sequence). The CDR3 runs 18 residues. The CDR3 loop reads CAWTSGWMFRGPPDTQYF. The CDR3 coding sequence is TGTGCCTGGACCAGCGGCTGGATGTTTCGGGGCCCTCCAGATACGCAGTATTTT.

In its sample, this clonotype was seen many times. This chain joins TRBV2 and TRBJ2-1, with 9 positions matching TRBD1. Germline V gene sequence: CDR1 SNHLY, CDR2 FYNNEI. The length of the CDR3 is 15 residues. V dropped 2 bases and J dropped 8; count of bases not matched to a gene: 7. The CDR3 region has the DNA TGTGCCAGCAGTGAACCGGGGACAGGGAAGGATGAGCAGTTCTTC. It encodes CASSEPGTGKDEQFF.

A note on this clonotype: A much more abundant neighbour one base away suggests this may be a read error. V is TRBV12-3 or TRBV12-4 and J is TRBJ1-3, with a possible D match to TRBD1 (6 bases). This CDR3 has 16 residues. The CDR3 nucleotides are TGTGCCAGCAGCCCCTCGGGGCAGGGGCGCGGAAACGCCATATATTTT. Translated, it gives CASSPSGQGRGNAIYF.

The sample holds a few counts of this clonotype. The chain employs TRBV13 and TRBJ1-1; D is perhaps TRBD1 (6 bases). The CDR3 totals 13 residues. Trimming cost V 6 bases and J 5 bases, with 13 bases left between them. Germline V gene lookup returns CDR1 PRHDT and CDR2 FYEKMQ (reference sequence). The CDR3 here is CASSPYRVTEAFF. The DNA for the CDR3 is TGTGCCAGCAGTCCCTACAGGGTAACTGAAGCTTTCTTT. The full variable domain, its missing parts supplied by reference TRBV13 and TRBJ1-1, is AAGVIQSPRHLIKEKRETATLKCYPIPRHDTVYWYQQGPGQDPQFLISFYEKMQSDKGSIPDRFSAQQFSDYHSELNMSSLELGDSALYFCASSPYRVTEAFFGQGTRLTVV.

The chain couples TRBV25-1 to TRBJ2-2; TRBD2 matches at 11 bases. V lost 2 bases, J lost 7 bases, and 6 bases stayed unmatched. The length of the CDR3 is 16 residues. CDR1 MGHDK and CDR2 SYGVNS come from the germline V gene. Here the CDR3 reads CASSEPTGTSGGELFF. For the CDR3, the DNA is TGTGCCAGCAGTGAACCTACCGGGACTAGCGGCGGGGAGCTGTTTTTT.

This clonotype was seen more than once but under ten times. J is TRBJ2-3 and V is TRBV6-2 or TRBV6-3; D uncertain. Germline CDR1 and CDR2: MNHEY and SVGEGT. V lost 6 bases and J 2 bases, leaving 12 bases between the germline ends. This CDR3 contains 14 residues. This CDR3 is CASRVTDITDTQYF. CDR3 nucleotide sequence: TGTGCCAGCAGGGTTACAGATATCACAGATACGCAGTATTTT.

This sequence joins TRBV4-1 and TRBJ2-5; a possible D gene is TRBD2 (5 bases). The CDR3 is made up of 16 amino acids. Germline CDR1 is MGHRA and CDR2 is YSYEKL. The germline V and J ends were trimmed by 3 bases and 1 base, with 15 bases remaining between them. The DNA of the CDR3 is TGCGCCAGCAGCCATCCCCTGCGGGCTCTCCAAGAGACCCAGTACTTC. Translating it yields CASSHPLRALQETQYF.

A few counts support this clonotype. The chain joins TRBV28 to TRBJ2-7; 9 positions match TRBD2. This CDR3 is 15 amino acids long. In germline, CDR1 is MDHEN, CDR2 SYDVKM. V shed 6 bases and J 3 bases; nucleotides not matched to a gene: 9. The CDR3 here is CASSSASGGLYEQYF. CDR3 nucleotides: TGTGCCAGCAGCTCGGCGAGCGGGGGGCTCTACGAGCAGTACTTC. Supplemented by reference TRBV28 and TRBJ2-7, the full variable domain reads DVKVTQSSRYLVKRTGEKVFLECVQDMDHENMFWYRQDPGLGLRLIYFSYDVKMKEKGDIPEGYSVSREKKERFSLILESASTNQTSMYLCASSSASGGLYEQYFGPGTRLTVT.

A note on this clonotype: One junction end does not reproduce the germline sequence, and a read error may be involved. The chain links TRBV7-8 to TRBJ2-2; the D is unclear. The CDR3 sequence is 14 residues long. The germline V gene has CDR1 SGHVS and CDR2 FQNEAQ. The CDR3 is CVSSLYVNTGELFF. Here the CDR3 DNA reads TGTGTCAGCAGCTTATACGTGAACACCGGGGAGCTGTTTTTT.